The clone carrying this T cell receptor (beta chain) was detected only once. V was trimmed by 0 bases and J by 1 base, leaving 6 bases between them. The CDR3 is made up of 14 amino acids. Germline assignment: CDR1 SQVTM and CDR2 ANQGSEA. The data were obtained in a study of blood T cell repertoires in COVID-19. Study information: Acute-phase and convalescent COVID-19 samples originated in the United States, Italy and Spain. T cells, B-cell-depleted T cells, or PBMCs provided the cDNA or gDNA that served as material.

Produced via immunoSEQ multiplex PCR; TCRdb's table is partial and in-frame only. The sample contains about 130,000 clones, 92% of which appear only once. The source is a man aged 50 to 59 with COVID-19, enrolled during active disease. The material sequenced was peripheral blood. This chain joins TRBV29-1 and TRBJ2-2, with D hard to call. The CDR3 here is CSVEESRNTGELFF. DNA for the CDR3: TGCAGCGTTGAAGAATCCAGGAACACCGGGGAGCTGTTTTTT.